This is a list of T cell receptor beta chains from one sample in a study of T cell responses to AZD1222 COVID-19 vaccine. Libraries were prepared by immunoSEQ multiplex PCR; TCRdb keeps only in-frame clonotypes and omits some of them. The sample consists of roughly 160,000 clones, roughly 85% of them appearing once. Sequencing was performed on peripheral blood, taken 28 days after the second AZD1222 dose. These TCRs come from an adult who received the AZD1222 COVID-19 vaccine. Both conserved end residues are trimmed from each CDR3. Each record gives: J gene, V gene, CDR3 protein.

j_gene: TRBJ2-7
v_gene: TRBV5-6
CDR3aa: ASSSTLEGAYEQY

j_gene: TRBJ1-2
v_gene: TRBV2
CDR3aa: ASSGQGGYGYT

j_gene: TRBJ1-5
v_gene: TRBV4-1
CDR3aa: ASSQEELGSYQPQH

j_gene: TRBJ2-3
v_gene: TRBV3-1/TRBV3-2
CDR3aa: ASSPGTTTDTQY

j_gene: TRBJ2-7
v_gene: TRBV19
CDR3aa: ASSRRTGGGYEQY

j_gene: TRBJ1-6
v_gene: TRBV19
CDR3aa: ASRTGHYNSPLH

j_gene: TRBJ2-1
v_gene: TRBV12-1
CDR3aa: ASSLGHQSYNEQF

j_gene: TRBJ1-1
v_gene: TRBV5-1
CDR3aa: ASSLSGRGAF

j_gene: TRBJ1-5
v_gene: TRBV19
CDR3aa: ASSLPYQPQH

j_gene: TRBJ1-6
v_gene: TRBV9
CDR3aa: ASSVDSGWGRSPLH

j_gene: TRBJ2-1
v_gene: TRBV28
CDR3aa: ASTRGPYNEQF

j_gene: TRBJ1-1
v_gene: TRBV5-1
CDR3aa: ASKVTGQGAAEAF

j_gene: TRBJ2-1
v_gene: TRBV14
CDR3aa: ASSQGWRGRTGNEQF

j_gene: TRBJ1-1
v_gene: TRBV18
CDR3aa: ASSNEGAEAF

j_gene: TRBJ2-7
v_gene: TRBV6-2/TRBV6-3
CDR3aa: ASSFRDTSYEQY

j_gene: TRBJ2-6
v_gene: TRBV5-5
CDR3aa: ASRLWGVNVLT

j_gene: TRBJ2-3
v_gene: TRBV3-1/TRBV3-2
CDR3aa: ASLGRGYTQY

j_gene: TRBJ1-2
v_gene: TRBV27
CDR3aa: ASSPLDSYGYT

j_gene: TRBJ2-3
v_gene: TRBV19
CDR3aa: ASSTPPGRGASTDTQY

j_gene: TRBJ1-3
v_gene: TRBV7-8
CDR3aa: ASSSLPSQGSSGNTIY

j_gene: TRBJ2-7
v_gene: TRBV7-9
CDR3aa: ASSPGLTYEQY

j_gene: TRBJ1-3
v_gene: TRBV3-1/TRBV3-2
CDR3aa: ASSPIVGNTIY

j_gene: TRBJ2-3
v_gene: TRBV7-8
CDR3aa: ASSFRDRGQY

j_gene: TRBJ1-5
v_gene: TRBV18
CDR3aa: ASSPDGFQPQH

j_gene: TRBJ1-2
v_gene: TRBV20-1
CDR3aa: SADPPGYT

j_gene: TRBJ1-5
v_gene: TRBV7-9
CDR3aa: ASSQIRGSNQPQH

j_gene: TRBJ1-1
v_gene: TRBV12-3/TRBV12-4
CDR3aa: ASSLTGVTEAF

j_gene: TRBJ1-2
v_gene: TRBV15
CDR3aa: ATSRHPGGHGYT

j_gene: TRBJ1-2
v_gene: TRBV5-6
CDR3aa: ASSLWAYTNYGYT

j_gene: TRBJ1-1
v_gene: TRBV19
CDR3aa: ASSIGHSEAF

j_gene: TRBJ2-3
v_gene: TRBV5-4
CDR3aa: ASSLAPSERGSDTQY

j_gene: TRBJ2-7
v_gene: TRBV7-9
CDR3aa: ASSPTSVGNEQY

j_gene: TRBJ2-7
v_gene: TRBV7-6
CDR3aa: ASSFERGYEQY

j_gene: TRBJ1-4
v_gene: TRBV18
CDR3aa: ASSPSVPGGLNEKLF

j_gene: TRBJ1-5
v_gene: TRBV6-2/TRBV6-3
CDR3aa: ASSYSGSRSNQPQH

j_gene: TRBJ1-2
v_gene: TRBV11-2
CDR3aa: ASSLDLDGNYGYT

j_gene: TRBJ2-7
v_gene: TRBV27
CDR3aa: ASSLTGPYEQY

j_gene: TRBJ2-7
v_gene: TRBV9
CDR3aa: ASSVAGQGYEQY

j_gene: TRBJ2-7
v_gene: TRBV9
CDR3aa: ASSGGGYEQY

j_gene: TRBJ2-1
v_gene: TRBV4-3
CDR3aa: ASSQEPAGALAYNEQF

j_gene: TRBJ2-6
v_gene: TRBV5-4
CDR3aa: ASNVQRSGANVLT

j_gene: TRBJ2-1
v_gene: TRBV6-5
CDR3aa: ASRVLNSRNEQF

j_gene: TRBJ1-1
v_gene: TRBV3-1/TRBV3-2
CDR3aa: ASSNHQGYFLNTEAF

j_gene: TRBJ2-3
v_gene: TRBV19
CDR3aa: ASLPAGQGSTDTQY

j_gene: TRBJ1-4
v_gene: TRBV5-1
CDR3aa: ASSPTGSGVEKLF

j_gene: TRBJ1-5
v_gene: TRBV2
CDR3aa: ASRGYRGNQPQH

j_gene: TRBJ1-3
v_gene: TRBV13
CDR3aa: ASGVDTVSGNTIY

j_gene: TRBJ1-1
v_gene: TRBV5-8
CDR3aa: ASSFGTLNTEAF

j_gene: TRBJ2-2
v_gene: TRBV11-2
CDR3aa: ASSLRQGGTTGELF

j_gene: TRBJ1-2
v_gene: TRBV5-1
CDR3aa: ASSYGQEGGYT

j_gene: TRBJ2-6
v_gene: TRBV7-2
CDR3aa: ASSAGGAANVLT

j_gene: TRBJ1-4
v_gene: TRBV5-6
CDR3aa: ASSPTGVPTNEKLF

j_gene: TRBJ2-1
v_gene: TRBV2
CDR3aa: ASSQVAGDYNEQF

j_gene: TRBJ2-1
v_gene: TRBV7-7
CDR3aa: ASRQDGLASYNEQF

j_gene: TRBJ2-2
v_gene: TRBV4-2
CDR3aa: ASSQDKVVSGGGELF

j_gene: TRBJ2-2
v_gene: TRBV7-8
CDR3aa: ASSPGRTGTRRRELF

j_gene: TRBJ1-1
v_gene: TRBV7-9
CDR3aa: ASSPQAGGGRTEAF

j_gene: TRBJ2-7
v_gene: TRBV7-2
CDR3aa: ASSLSSGGSYEQY